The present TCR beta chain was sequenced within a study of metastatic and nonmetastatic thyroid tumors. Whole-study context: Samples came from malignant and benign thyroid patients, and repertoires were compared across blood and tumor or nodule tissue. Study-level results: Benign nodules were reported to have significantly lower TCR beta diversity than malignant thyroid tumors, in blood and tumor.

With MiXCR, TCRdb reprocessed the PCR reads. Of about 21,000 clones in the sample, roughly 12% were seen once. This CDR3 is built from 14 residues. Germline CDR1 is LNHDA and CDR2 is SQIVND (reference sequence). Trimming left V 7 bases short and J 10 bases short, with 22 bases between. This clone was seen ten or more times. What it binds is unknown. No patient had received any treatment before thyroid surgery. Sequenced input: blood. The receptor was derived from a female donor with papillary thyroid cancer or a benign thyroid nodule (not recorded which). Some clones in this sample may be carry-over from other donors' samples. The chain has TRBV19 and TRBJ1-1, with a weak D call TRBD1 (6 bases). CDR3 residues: CASNLQGGFEGAFF. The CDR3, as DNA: TGTGCCAGTAACTTACAAGGGGGTTTCGAGGGAGCTTTCTTT. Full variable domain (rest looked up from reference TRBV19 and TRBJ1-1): DGGITQSPKYLFRKEGQNVTLSCEQNLNHDAMYWYRQDPGQGLRLIYYSQIVNDFQKGDIAEGYSVSREKKESFPLTVTSAQKNPTAFYLCASNLQGGFEGAFFGQGTRLTVV.